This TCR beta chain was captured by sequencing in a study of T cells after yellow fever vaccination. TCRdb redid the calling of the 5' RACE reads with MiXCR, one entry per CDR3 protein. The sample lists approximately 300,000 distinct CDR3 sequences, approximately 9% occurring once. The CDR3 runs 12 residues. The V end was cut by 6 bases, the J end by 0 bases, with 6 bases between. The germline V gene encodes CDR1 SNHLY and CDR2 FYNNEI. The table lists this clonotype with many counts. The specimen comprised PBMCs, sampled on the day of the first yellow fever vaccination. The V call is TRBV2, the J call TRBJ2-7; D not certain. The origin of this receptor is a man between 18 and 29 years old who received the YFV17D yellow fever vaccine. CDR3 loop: CASSVSSYEQYV. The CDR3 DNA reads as TGTGCCAGCAGCGTCAGCTCCTACGAGCAGTACGTC.